This TCR beta chain was documented in a study of blood T cell repertoires in COVID-19. On the study more broadly: From T cells, B-cell-depleted T cells, or PBMCs came the material, which was cDNA or gDNA.

Participants were placed into cohorts based on the clinical history they reported. Produced via immunoSEQ multiplex PCR; TCRdb's table is partial and in-frame only. Of 250,000 to 300,000 clones in the sample, around 92% were seen once. This sequence originates from a woman aged 60-75 years who had recovered from COVID-19. Sequencing input: PBMCs or T cells enriched from blood (not recorded which).

The CDR3 here is CASSYNRDNQPQHF. For the CDR3, the DNA is TGTGCCAGCAGTTACAACAGGGATAATCAGCCCCAGCATTTT. The V and J genes are TRBV6-5 and TRBJ1-5, with D tentatively TRBD1 (6 bases). The germline V gene has CDR1 MNHEY and CDR2 SVGAGI. The CDR3 spans 14 residues. Trimming removed 2 bases at V and 4 bases at J, with 9 bases between.